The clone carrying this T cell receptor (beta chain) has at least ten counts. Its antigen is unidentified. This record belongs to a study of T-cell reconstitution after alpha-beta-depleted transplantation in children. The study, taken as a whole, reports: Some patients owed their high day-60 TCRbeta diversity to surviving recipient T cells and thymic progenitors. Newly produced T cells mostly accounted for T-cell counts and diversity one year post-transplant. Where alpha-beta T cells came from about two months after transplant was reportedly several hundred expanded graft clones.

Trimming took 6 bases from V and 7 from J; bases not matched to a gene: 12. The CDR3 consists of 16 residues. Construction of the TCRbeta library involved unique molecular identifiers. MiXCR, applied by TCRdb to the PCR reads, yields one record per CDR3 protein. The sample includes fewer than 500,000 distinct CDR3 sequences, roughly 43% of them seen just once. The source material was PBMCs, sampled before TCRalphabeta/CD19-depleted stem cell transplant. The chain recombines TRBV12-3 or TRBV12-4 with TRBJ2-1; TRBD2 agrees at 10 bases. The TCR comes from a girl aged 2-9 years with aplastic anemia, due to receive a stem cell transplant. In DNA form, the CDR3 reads TGTGCCAGCAGCCCCCCTCGAAGCGGGAGGGCGAATGAGCAGTTCTTC. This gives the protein CASSPPRSGRANEQFF.